The sequence of this TCR beta chain was determined in a study of CD8+CD57+ T cells in acquired aplastic anemia. The overall study: Sorted CD4+ and CD8+ cells gave an average of around 3 ug of DNA.

Concerning this clonotype: One end of the junction varies from germline; a read error may be responsible.

TCR beta VDJ and CDR3 profiling used genomic DNA as template. TCRdb independently ran MiXCR on the reads; one entry per CDR3 protein. The sample has approximately 380,000 distinct CDR3 sequences, around 68% seen once. Germline V gene data show CDR1 as SGDLS and CDR2 as YYNGEE. The CDR3 has 13 residues. The sequence derives from a human donor in good health, serving as a control. The material sequenced was sorted CD4+, CD8+, or CD8+CD57+ T cells (not recorded which) from PBMCs. This chain connects TRBV9 to TRBJ2-3; the D is unclear. The CDR3 sequence is CASSVAVTRKEHF. In DNA, the CDR3 is TGTGCCAGCAGCGTGGCGGTCACGAGAAAGGAGCATTTT.